This T cell receptor (beta chain) stems from a study of T-cell memory formation after mild COVID-19. This clonotype appeared many times. Germline CDR1 and CDR2: SGHRS and YFSETQ. With 7 bases clipped from V and 7 bases from J, the junction kept 10 bases outside the gene matches. The CDR3 extends over 14 amino acids. TCRdb re-derived calls from the 5' RACE reads in MiXCR, one entry per CDR3 protein. The sample contains approximately 30,000 distinct CDR3 sequences, 15% to 20% of which appear only once. The sequenced sample consisted of PBMCs or a T cell subset sorted from them (not recorded which). The chain carries TRBV5-1 and TRBJ1-4, with TRBD1 matching 7 bases. The clonotype originates from an adult who had mild COVID-19 (a few samples of this study predate the infection). Cell type and time point are not known. The CDR3 coding sequence is TGCGCCAGCTCCTCACAGGGGCTTCGTGAAAAACTGTTTTTT. Encoded protein: CASSSQGLREKLFF.